These T cell receptor beta chains were read from a single sample in a study of cytomegalovirus exposure and HLA in healthy donors. Measured with immunoSEQ multiplex PCR; TCRdb has only the in-frame clones, and not every one. Of about 140,000 clones in the sample, around nine tenths were seen once. Input material: PBMCs. The source of these receptors is a man aged 18 to 35 in good health and CMV-seropositive. CDR3s leave out the opening cysteine and the closing phenylalanine or tryptophan.

v_call cdr3_aa
TRBV6-5 ASSYLLGGSETQY
TRBV2 ASSLVNFKSYEQY
TRBV30 AWSGGLEQY
TRBV11-2 ASSLVAHSRQGLFYGYT
TRBV5-4 ASSVDRGHYGYT
TRBV5-1 ASKGTQTYEQY
TRBV7-2 ASSLGGNIDTQY
TRBV19 ASSFRGETQY
TRBV18 ASSPPAEIDGYT
TRBV5-1 ASSPTGSLTPSTDTQY
TRBV4-2 ASSQDGLAGVEQF
TRBV5-6 ASSLARSGKDGETQY
TRBV7-8 ASSLVDGRDTEAF
TRBV6-1 ASTQLAGGGETQY
TRBV9 ASSLQGYNSPLH
TRBV5-4 ASSLRKRDGNIQY
TRBV2 ASSFLTGANQPQH
TRBV11-2 ASTSGLAAKQETQY
TRBV10-3 AISGNGDYEQY
TRBV19 ASSISGQGGEKLF
TRBV10-3 AISFTGINSPLH
TRBV7-6 ASSPADGAYEQY
TRBV18 ASSDDRDFGQF
TRBV6-1 ASSEGYRPFRGYT
TRBV10-1 ASKAGGTDTQY
TRBV5-6 ASSAPHPGYREQY
TRBV7-2 ASSPPGVFETQY
TRBV7-3 ASSLAGASTDTQY
TRBV6-5 ASGLPGQGNSPLH
TRBV6-1 ASSEVAGEGYT
TRBV2 ASSDGLDRTSYEQY
TRBV18 ASSGEINQPQH
TRBV4-2 ASSQEDVAGGPGGIYNEQF
TRBV27 ASGSGLELF
TRBV27 ASKHQGVDEAF
TRBV2 ASRTGIVEKLF
TRBV2 ASIREVGELF
TRBV10-3 AIRTGLGQPQH
TRBV29-1 SLNGQGGGDTEAF
TRBV2 ASSWSGNQPQH
TRBV6-1 ASRTPGHLFTLH
TRBV5-1 ASSLGQGLFSGANVLT
TRBV6-1 ASSEVGGNYGYT
TRBV2 ASSDTGTGLNTEAF
TRBV27 ASSLLGLPQGSTEAF
TRBV4-1 ASSQDREREGLGNEQF
TRBV2 ASSPIQGDEAF